The rows below give T cell receptor beta chains drawn from one sample of a study of T cells in Graves' hyperthyroidism and ophthalmopathy. TCRdb reanalysed the multiplex PCR reads using MiXCR and keeps one entry per CDR3 protein. The profile shows a few hundred thousand distinct CDR3 sequences, approximately 44% of them singletons. Sequencing was done on a sample of peripheral blood or thyroid tissue (not recorded which). These receptors all come from a woman aged 18-29 years with Graves' hyperthyroidism. CDR3s include the opening cysteine and the closing phenylalanine or tryptophan. Each record gives: V gene, J gene, clone size, D gene, CDR3 DNA, CDR3 protein. D genes are given only for firm matches. The size field is filled for only some rows; it gives once, few, many or a size class.

V: TRBV14
J: TRBJ2-7
size: .
D: TRBD1
DNA: TGTGCCAGCAGCCAAGCTACCGGGACAGGGGCCCACTCCTACGAGCAGTACTTC
CDR3: CASSQATGTGAHSYEQYF

V: TRBV7-9
J: TRBJ2-3
size: .
D: TRBD1
DNA: TGTGCCAGCAGCGATACGGGACAGGAGACAGATACGCAGTATTTT
CDR3: CASSDTGQETDTQYF

V: TRBV2
J: TRBJ1-1
size: many
D: .
DNA: TGTGCCACCGGCGCTGAAGCTTTCTTT
CDR3: CATGAEAFF

V: TRBV10-3
J: TRBJ2-7
size: .
D: .
DNA: TGTGCCATCAGTGACTATAGCGGGACAGGGAACGAGCAGTACTTC
CDR3: CAISDYSGTGNEQYF

V: TRBV13
J: TRBJ2-1
size: .
D: .
DNA: TGTGCCAGCAGCTTACTTCCTAGCCGAATCCCGTACAATGAGCAGTTCTTC
CDR3: CASSLLPSRIPYNEQFF

V: TRBV7-3
J: TRBJ2-7
size: many
D: TRBD2
DNA: TGTGCCAGCAGCTTGTCGGGGGGATCAGCGACCTACGAGCAGTACTTC
CDR3: CASSLSGGSATYEQYF

V: TRBV2
J: TRBJ2-6
size: many
D: .
DNA: TGTGCCAGCAGCGTAGGAGCTGGGGCCAACGTCCTGACTTTC
CDR3: CASSVGAGANVLTF

V: TRBV4-1
J: TRBJ1-2
size: .
D: .
DNA: TGCGCCAGCAGCCAAGATCGCGGGGCGGCCTATGGCTACACCTTC
CDR3: CASSQDRGAAYGYTF

V: TRBV20-1
J: TRBJ2-1
size: few
D: .
DNA: TGCAGTGCTAGAGGTACTAGAGTATCCTACAATGAGCAGTTCTTC
CDR3: CSARGTRVSYNEQFF

V: TRBV2
J: TRBJ1-5
size: .
D: TRBD1
DNA: TGTGCCAGCAGTAAAGACAGGGCAAATCAGCCCCAGCATTTT
CDR3: CASSKDRANQPQHF

V: TRBV15
J: TRBJ1-3
size: many
D: .
DNA: TGTGCCACCAGCAGAGGAGCAGGGGAGACTGGAAACACCATATATTTT
CDR3: CATSRGAGETGNTIYF

V: TRBV6-2/TRBV6-3
J: TRBJ1-1
size: many
D: TRBD1
DNA: TGTGCCAGCAGTGACAGGGGAAACACTGAAGCTTTCTTT
CDR3: CASSDRGNTEAFF

V: TRBV7-2
J: TRBJ2-5
size: many
D: TRBD1
DNA: TGTGCCAGCAGCTTAGGGCGGACAGGGCCCCAAGAGACCCAGTACTTC
CDR3: CASSLGRTGPQETQYF

V: TRBV7-9
J: TRBJ1-5
size: once
D: .
DNA: TGTGCCAGCAGCTCCGCCGGACTAGCGGACTCCTACGAGCATTTT
CDR3: CASSSAGLADSYEHF

V: TRBV20-1
J: TRBJ1-4
size: .
D: .
DNA: TGCGGGGGGGCCGGGGGTGAAAAACTGTTTTTT
CDR3: CGGAGGEKLFF

V: TRBV5-1
J: TRBJ1-6
size: .
D: TRBD1
DNA: TGCGCCAGCAGCCCTGGGGGGACAGTCAATTCACCCCTCCACTTT
CDR3: CASSPGGTVNSPLHF

V: TRBV25-1
J: TRBJ1-2
size: many
D: .
DNA: TGTGCCAGCAGTGAATACAATAACTATGGCTACACCTTC
CDR3: CASSEYNNYGYTF

V: TRBV29-1
J: TRBJ1-2
size: once
D: .
DNA: TGCAGCGCTGTAAGCAACTATGGCTACACCTTC
CDR3: CSAVSNYGYTF

V: TRBV5-1
J: TRBJ1-2
size: many
D: .
DNA: TGCGCCAGCAGCTTGTTTACCTCGGAAGGCTACACCTTC
CDR3: CASSLFTSEGYTF

V: TRBV5-1
J: TRBJ1-2
size: many
D: .
DNA: TGCGCCAGCAGCTTTCCCTCGGGTAGCTATGGCTACACCTTC
CDR3: CASSFPSGSYGYTF

V: TRBV13
J: TRBJ1-3
size: many
D: .
DNA: TGTGCCAGCAGCGCCGGGACCGCCTTAGGAAACACCATATATTTT
CDR3: CASSAGTALGNTIYF

V: TRBV13
J: TRBJ2-6
size: .
D: TRBD2
DNA: TGTGCCAGCAGCTTAGGGACTAGCGGACGCTCTGGGGCCAACGTCCTGACTTTC
CDR3: CASSLGTSGRSGANVLTF

V: TRBV29-1
J: TRBJ1-1
size: many
D: .
DNA: TGCAGCGTTGTACGTCAGATGAACACTGAAGCTTTCTTT
CDR3: CSVVRQMNTEAFF

V: TRBV20-1
J: TRBJ2-2
size: many
D: TRBD2
DNA: TGCAGTGCTAGAAAGACTAGCGGGAGCTCTCGAAGCACCGGGGAGCTGTTTTTT
CDR3: CSARKTSGSSRSTGELFF

V: TRBV10-3
J: TRBJ1-5
size: many
D: .
DNA: TGTGCCATCAGTGAAGGGCAGCCTTATAGCAATCAGCCCCAGCATTTT
CDR3: CAISEGQPYSNQPQHF

V: TRBV29-1
J: TRBJ2-2
size: .
D: TRBD1
DNA: TGCAGCGCCCGGACAGGGGGCGCCTCGAACACCGGGGAGCTGTTTTTT
CDR3: CSARTGGASNTGELFF

V: TRBV7-9
J: TRBJ1-4
size: many
D: .
DNA: TGTGCCAGCAGCTTAGGGGAGGACAGTTATAATGAAAAACTGTTTTTT
CDR3: CASSLGEDSYNEKLFF

V: TRBV7-8
J: TRBJ2-7
size: .
D: .
DNA: TGTGCCAGCAGTTCCCCCCGGGGGAACGAGCAGTACTTC
CDR3: CASSSPRGNEQYF

V: TRBV20-1
J: TRBJ1-1
size: many
D: .
DNA: TGCAGTGCTAGGGAAAGAAGGGTGGAAACTGAAGCTTTCTTT
CDR3: CSARERRVETEAFF

V: TRBV20-1
J: TRBJ2-7
size: many
D: .
DNA: TGCAGTGCCAATGAACCGGTTACAGCATTCGGGGGCGAGCAGTACTTC
CDR3: CSANEPVTAFGGEQYF

V: TRBV29-1
J: TRBJ1-2
size: .
D: .
DNA: TGCAGCGCCCGACTAGCGGGAACGGGCTACACCTTC
CDR3: CSARLAGTGYTF

V: TRBV30
J: TRBJ2-2
size: few
D: .
DNA: TGTGCCTGGACCAGACAGGCCACCGGGGAGCTGTTTTTT
CDR3: CAWTRQATGELFF

V: TRBV20-1
J: TRBJ2-1
size: .
D: .
DNA: TGCAGTGCTAGGTCTCTGGGCAAGGGCAATGAGCAGTTCTTC
CDR3: CSARSLGKGNEQFF

V: TRBV20-1
J: TRBJ1-5
size: many
D: .
DNA: TGCAGTGCCCTCGATCAGCCCCAGCATTTT
CDR3: CSALDQPQHF

V: TRBV19
J: TRBJ2-2
size: many
D: TRBD1
DNA: TGTGCCAGTACTTTAGACAGGGATTCGACCGGGGAGCTGTTTTTT
CDR3: CASTLDRDSTGELFF

V: TRBV4-1
J: TRBJ2-6
size: few
D: .
DNA: TGCGCCAGCAGCCATGGGCCGAGCCAGGCCAACGTCCTGACTTTC
CDR3: CASSHGPSQANVLTF

V: TRBV19
J: TRBJ1-2
size: many
D: TRBD1
DNA: TGTGCCAGTACCGCAAGGGACAGTTCAAACTATGGCTACACCTTC
CDR3: CASTARDSSNYGYTF

V: TRBV7-2
J: TRBJ2-3
size: .
D: TRBD2
DNA: TGTGCCAGCAGCTTAGTCGGTACCGGACTAGCTGCAGATACGCAGTATTTT
CDR3: CASSLVGTGLAADTQYF

V: TRBV29-1
J: TRBJ1-2
size: .
D: TRBD1
DNA: TGCAGCGTGGCAGACAGGGTCGGGGACTACACCTTC
CDR3: CSVADRVGDYTF

V: TRBV29-1
J: TRBJ1-2
size: .
D: TRBD1
DNA: TGCAGCGCCGGGACAGGGATAGGCTACACCTTC
CDR3: CSAGTGIGYTF

V: TRBV14
J: TRBJ1-2
size: few
D: .
DNA: TGTGCCAGCTCACCGGTGTCCGACAGATTTAACTATGGCTACACCTTC
CDR3: CASSPVSDRFNYGYTF

V: TRBV7-2
J: TRBJ1-5
size: many
D: .
DNA: TGTGCCAGCAGCGCTGGGACATCAAGGGGTCAGCCCCAGCATTTT
CDR3: CASSAGTSRGQPQHF

V: TRBV20-1
J: TRBJ2-3
size: many
D: .
DNA: TGCAGTGCTAGAGGAGCCAAAGAGATGTCAGATACGCAGTATTTT
CDR3: CSARGAKEMSDTQYF

V: TRBV20-1
J: TRBJ2-7
size: many
D: TRBD1
DNA: TGCAGTGCTAGAGATCCGGACAGGGGGATAGAGCAGTACTTC
CDR3: CSARDPDRGIEQYF

V: TRBV20-1
J: TRBJ1-5
size: many
D: .
DNA: TGCAGTGCTAGAGGGACAAACAATCAGCCCCAGCATTTT
CDR3: CSARGTNNQPQHF

V: TRBV19
J: TRBJ1-2
size: .
D: TRBD1
DNA: TGTGCCAGTACGACAGGGGGCGGCTATGGCTACACCTTC
CDR3: CASTTGGGYGYTF